This T cell receptor (beta chain) emerged from a study of regulatory T cells in long-lasting Graves disease (dated by TCRdb to about 2021). Turning to the overall study: To count as having persistent Graves' disease, a patient had to have received antithyroid drug treatment for over 5 years with TSH receptor autoantibodies remaining persistently positive. Persistent Graves' disease patients were compared with newly diagnosed Graves' disease patients by peripheral blood TCR sequencing and RNA sequencing. The study was registered as a clinical trial and conducted in China. A total of about 35 samples underwent TCR sequencing: around 13 from persistent and about 20 from newly diagnosed Graves' disease patients. In the clinical cohort, patients with persistent Graves' disease had used antithyroid drugs for an average of about 9.3 years.

Libraries were built with multiplex PCR. TCRdb shows the sequencer as Illumina HiSeq 4000. CDR3 regions were amplified by Arm-PCR with iRepertoire HTBI primers to construct TCR beta libraries. Before sequencing, the PCR products went through gel purification. On the authors' methods: Across samples, roughly 60 TRBV and 14 TRBJ segments were identified and used for gene usage analysis of CDR3 amino acid clonotypes. COPE and FqMerger were used to merge filtered high-quality paired reads into contigs. BLAST was used to align contigs to the IMGT TRBV, TRBD and TRBJ reference genes, and CDR3 was defined following IMGT. Any clonotype with a frequency above 0.1% was classified as a highly expanded clone. Shannon entropy was used to measure repertoire diversity, and the Gini coefficient was used to measure V-J evenness. Public clonotypes were defined as clonotypes shared by more than one individual. TCRdb handled the public reads itself, with Q25 trimming in fastp and clone calling in MiXCR, and kept productive beta chains. CDR3 protein duplicates are merged, each entry listing the most common genes and DNA. These V and J calls derive from TCRdb rather than the authors' analysis. The sample contains a few hundred thousand distinct CDR3 sequences, around 24% of them found a single time. Clones ranked in the top ten supply about a quarter of the sample.

The time point label for this specimen denotes: persistent/refractory GD, antithyroid drugs over 5 years with positive TRAb. For both TCR sequencing and RNA sequencing, RNA was extracted from PBMCs in TRIzol. Graves' disease was diagnosed according to American Thyroid Association guidelines. The patients came from an endocrinology department in Xi'an, China. From each patient, about 9.7 milliliters of peripheral blood was collected into an EDTA anticoagulant tube. Ficoll Paque Plus density gradient separation was used to isolate PBMCs, and no additional T cell sorting was done. An Agilent 2100 Bioanalyzer and agarose gel were used to check RNA quality, while a NanoDrop 2000 measured RNA concentration. CDR1 and CDR2 are read off the germline V gene as MGHRA and YSYEKL. The CDR3 has 13 amino acids, counting the end cysteine and phenylalanine. The sequence is cut down to CDR3 DNA, 39 bases in frame from base 1.

On the study overall, not on this receptor specifically: Because the primary lesion, thyroid tissue, could not be accessed, the study looked at peripheral blood alone. Sequencing and analysis were limited to the TCR beta chain. Persistent Graves' disease patients showed lower TCR Shannon entropy and fewer highly expanded clones than newly diagnosed patients, suggesting clonal expansion. A larger number of public clonotypes was shared among persistent patients (more than 2,500) than among newly diagnosed patients (around 870). TRBV28, TRBJ1-2 and TRBJ2-5 were preferentially used in persistent disease, while TRBV20-1 and TRBJ2-1 were favored in newly diagnosed disease. The authors acknowledged the small sample size as a limitation that may reduce accuracy.

Details on this clonotype: Its binding antigen is unknown. One end of the junction is discordant with germline, which a read error may explain.

The rearrangement joined TRBV4-1 to TRBJ1-1; the D gene is not confidently resolved. This material consisted of peripheral blood mononuclear cells (PBMCs), taken when the disease was refractory, from a patient treated with antithyroid drugs. This clonotype originated in a female donor with Graves disease. The nucleotide sequence is given as TGCGCCAGCAGTCAAGCTCCCCGCACTGAAGCTTTCTTT. This codes for CASSQAPRTEAFF.